The entry that follows covers one TCR beta chain sequence. The source of the sample is a study of blood T cell repertoires in COVID-19. Study details: Samples representing acute and convalescent COVID-19 were sourced from the United States, Italy and Spain. The analysed material was cDNA or gDNA that came from T cells, B-cell-depleted T cells, or PBMCs.

V dropped 6 bases and J dropped 7 bases, with 14 bases sitting between them. The CDR3 has 13 residues. In germline, CDR1 is SGHRS, CDR2 YFSETQ. The authors' processing: Reference gene primer amplification yielded estimated nucleated cell counts. Sequencing was performed with immunoSEQ multiplex PCR; in TCRdb, only in-frame clones are kept and a portion is missing. That table is the source of V, J and clone size, and D and trimming were worked out from the DNA. The table includes approximately 53,000 clones, 75% to 85% detected once. This TCR derives from a man in his forties with acute or convalescent COVID-19. Sequenced input: peripheral blood. The chain joins TRBV5-1 to TRBJ2-1, with unresolved D. The DNA for the CDR3 is TGCGCCAGCATGGGCAAACAATCGAATGAGCAGTTCTTC. Amino acid sequence: CASMGKQSNEQFF.